A selection of T cell receptor beta chains follows, all from one sample in a study of blood T cell repertoires in COVID-19. Repertoires were generated with immunoSEQ multiplex PCR, while TCRdb's copy carries only in-frame clones and drops some. This sample carries fewer than 500,000 clones, approximately 87% of them seen once, and the ten largest clones take approximately 1%. Sequencing used PBMCs or T cells enriched from blood (not recorded which). These receptor sequences come from a woman in her twenties or thirties with acute COVID-19. CDR3s include the opening cysteine and the closing phenylalanine or tryptophan. D genes are given only for firm matches.

j_gene: TRBJ2-1; d_gene: NA; v_gene: TRBV5-1; CDR3aa: CASSLEPPVFGEQFF; CDR3nt: TGCGCCAGCAGCTTGGAACCACCAGTTTTCGGGGAGCAGTTCTTC
j_gene: TRBJ2-7; d_gene: TRBD2; v_gene: TRBV6-1; CDR3aa: CASSEVGSGGARQYF; CDR3nt: TGTGCCAGCAGTGAAGTGGGTAGCGGGGGGGCGCGGCAGTACTTC
j_gene: TRBJ2-4; d_gene: TRBD2; v_gene: TRBV6-1; CDR3aa: CASSEAGGRRNIQYF; CDR3nt: TGTGCCAGCAGTGAGGCGGGGGGCCGGAGAAACATTCAGTACTTC
j_gene: TRBJ1-2; d_gene: NA; v_gene: TRBV10-3; CDR3aa: CAIRSGVSNYGYTF; CDR3nt: TGTGCCATCAGATCAGGGGTTTCGAACTATGGCTACACCTTC
j_gene: TRBJ2-7; d_gene: TRBD1; v_gene: TRBV7-2; CDR3aa: CASRLGGASYEQYF; CDR3nt: TGTGCCAGCAGGCTAGGGGGCGCCTCCTACGAGCAGTACTTC
j_gene: TRBJ1-1; d_gene: TRBD1; v_gene: TRBV5-1; CDR3aa: CASTDRANTEAFF; CDR3nt: TGCGCCAGCACTGACAGGGCGAACACTGAAGCTTTCTTT
j_gene: TRBJ2-1; d_gene: NA; v_gene: TRBV6-2/TRBV6-3; CDR3aa: CASSYSGLAAGWQFF; CDR3nt: TGTGCCAGCAGTTACTCAGGGCTAGCCGCGGGTTGGCAGTTCTTC
j_gene: TRBJ1-2; d_gene: NA; v_gene: TRBV5-1; CDR3aa: CASRTETNYGYTF; CDR3nt: TGCGCCAGTAGGACAGAAACTAACTATGGCTACACCTTC
j_gene: TRBJ2-1; d_gene: TRBD2; v_gene: TRBV10-1; CDR3aa: CASIITGGALDEQFF; CDR3nt: TGCGCCAGCATAATCACGGGAGGGGCCTTGGATGAGCAGTTCTTC
j_gene: TRBJ2-1; d_gene: NA; v_gene: TRBV4-2; CDR3aa: CASSQEGDKYNEQFF; CDR3nt: TGTGCCAGCAGCCAAGAGGGGGACAAATACAATGAGCAGTTCTTC
j_gene: TRBJ2-3; d_gene: TRBD2; v_gene: TRBV3-1/TRBV3-2; CDR3aa: CASSQDRVGGKDTQYF; CDR3nt: TGTGCCAGCAGCCAAGATCGGGTGGGGGGGAAGGATACGCAGTATTTT
j_gene: TRBJ1-4; d_gene: NA; v_gene: TRBV7-2; CDR3aa: CASSPRHGNEKLFF; CDR3nt: TGTGCCAGCAGCCCCAGACACGGCAATGAAAAACTGTTTTTT
j_gene: TRBJ1-6; d_gene: TRBD1; v_gene: TRBV19; CDR3aa: CASAPGQGNSPLHF; CDR3nt: TGTGCCAGCGCCCCGGGACAGGGGAATTCACCCCTCCACTTT
j_gene: TRBJ1-2; d_gene: NA; v_gene: TRBV4-1; CDR3aa: CASSPLGGLGYTF; CDR3nt: TGCGCCAGCAGCCCGCTCGGGGGATTAGGCTACACCTTC
j_gene: TRBJ2-3; d_gene: TRBD2; v_gene: TRBV29-1; CDR3aa: CSVERRGADTQYF; CDR3nt: TGCAGCGTTGAAAGGCGGGGGGCAGATACGCAGTATTTT
j_gene: TRBJ1-3; d_gene: NA; v_gene: TRBV12-5; CDR3aa: CASGLPVGAGNTIYF; CDR3nt: TGTGCTAGTGGCCTCCCTGTAGGGGCTGGAAACACCATATATTTT
j_gene: TRBJ1-6; d_gene: TRBD1; v_gene: TRBV19; CDR3aa: CASSPWDRDNSPLHF; CDR3nt: TGTGCCAGTAGTCCCTGGGACAGGGATAATTCACCCCTCCACTTT
j_gene: TRBJ1-3; d_gene: NA; v_gene: TRBV21-1; CDR3aa: CASSKVAPGNTIYF; CDR3nt: NA
j_gene: TRBJ2-1; d_gene: NA; v_gene: TRBV2; CDR3aa: CASSARGNYNEQFF; CDR3nt: TGTGCCAGCAGTGCGAGGGGGAATTACAATGAGCAGTTCTTC
j_gene: TRBJ1-2; d_gene: NA; v_gene: TRBV5-1; CDR3aa: CASSPLGQGGTYGYTF; CDR3nt: TGCGCCAGCAGCCCACTTGGGCAGGGTGGTACCTATGGCTACACCTTC
j_gene: TRBJ1-5; d_gene: TRBD1; v_gene: TRBV3-1/TRBV3-2; CDR3aa: CASSQYGGTGYNQPQHF; CDR3nt: TGTGCCAGCAGCCAATATGGAGGGACAGGGTACAATCAGCCCCAGCATTTT
j_gene: TRBJ2-5; d_gene: TRBD2; v_gene: TRBV3-1/TRBV3-2; CDR3aa: CASSQRGGRQETQYF; CDR3nt: TGTGCCAGCAGCCAACGGGGCGGGAGGCAAGAGACCCAGTACTTC